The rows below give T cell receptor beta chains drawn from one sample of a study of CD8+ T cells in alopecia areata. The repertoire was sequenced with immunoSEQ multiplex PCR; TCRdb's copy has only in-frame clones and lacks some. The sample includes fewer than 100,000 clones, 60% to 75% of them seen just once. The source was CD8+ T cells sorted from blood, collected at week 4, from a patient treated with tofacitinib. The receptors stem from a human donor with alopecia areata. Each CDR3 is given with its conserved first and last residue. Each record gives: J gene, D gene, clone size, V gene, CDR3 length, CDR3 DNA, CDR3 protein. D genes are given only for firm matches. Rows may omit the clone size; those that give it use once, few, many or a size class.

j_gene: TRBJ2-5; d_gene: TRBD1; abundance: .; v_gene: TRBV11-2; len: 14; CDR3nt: TGTGCCAGTAACGATGACAGGGGAGGAGAGACCCAGTACTTC; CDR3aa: CASNDDRGGETQYF
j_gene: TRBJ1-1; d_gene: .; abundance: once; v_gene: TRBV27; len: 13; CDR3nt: TGTGCCAGCAGTTTGGGAGGGCTAACTGAAGCTTTCTTT; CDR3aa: CASSLGGLTEAFF
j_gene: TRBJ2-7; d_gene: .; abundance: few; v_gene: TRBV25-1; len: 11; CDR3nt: TGTGCCAGCAGTGAACTCCACGAGCAGTACTTC; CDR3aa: CASSELHEQYF
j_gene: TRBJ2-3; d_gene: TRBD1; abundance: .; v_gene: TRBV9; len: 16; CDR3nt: TGTGCCAGCAGCGTAGGGCCCAGGGGGCACACAGATACGCAGTATTTT; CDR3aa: CASSVGPRGHTDTQYF
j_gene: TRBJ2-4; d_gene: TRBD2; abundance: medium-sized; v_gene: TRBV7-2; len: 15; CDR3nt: TGTGCCAGCAGCCCCCTTGGCGGGGGATCGAACATTCAGTACTTC; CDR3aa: CASSPLGGGSNIQYF
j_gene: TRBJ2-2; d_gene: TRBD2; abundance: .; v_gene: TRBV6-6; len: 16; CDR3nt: TGTGCCAGCAGCCAGGGACTAGCGGGGGACGACGGGGAGCTGTTTTTT; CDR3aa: CASSQGLAGDDGELFF
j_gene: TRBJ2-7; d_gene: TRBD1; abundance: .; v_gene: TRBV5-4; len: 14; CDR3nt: TGTGCCAGCAGGTCGATAAAGGGGGCGGGCGAGCAGTACTTC; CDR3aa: CASRSIKGAGEQYF
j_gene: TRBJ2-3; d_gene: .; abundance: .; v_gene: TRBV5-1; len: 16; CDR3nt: TGCGCCAGCAGCTTGGGCGGCTTAACTAGCACAGATACGCAGTATTTT; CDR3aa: CASSLGGLTSTDTQYF
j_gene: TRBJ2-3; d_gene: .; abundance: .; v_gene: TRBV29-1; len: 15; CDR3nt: TGCAGCGTTGAACCTCGGGGATTGGGGACAGATACGCAGTATTTT; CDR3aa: CSVEPRGLGTDTQYF
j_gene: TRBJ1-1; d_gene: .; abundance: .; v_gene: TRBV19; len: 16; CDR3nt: TGTGCCAGTAGTACATCGATCACCGGGAGGAACACTGAAGCTTTCTTT; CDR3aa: CASSTSITGRNTEAFF
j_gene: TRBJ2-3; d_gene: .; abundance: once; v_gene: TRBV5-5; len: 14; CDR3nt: TGTGCCAGCAGCTGGACCTCTAGCACAGATACGCAGTATTTT; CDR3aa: CASSWTSSTDTQYF
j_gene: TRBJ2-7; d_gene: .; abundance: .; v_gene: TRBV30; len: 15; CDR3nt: TGTGCCTGGAGGGGCTTGGGACGGAGTGCCCACGAGCAGTACTTC; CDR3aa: CAWRGLGRSAHEQYF
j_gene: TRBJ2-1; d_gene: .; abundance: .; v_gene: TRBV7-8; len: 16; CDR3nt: TGTGCCAGCAGCGTAGGGGTGATAAGCGCCTACAATGAGCAGTTCTTC; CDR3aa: CASSVGVISAYNEQFF
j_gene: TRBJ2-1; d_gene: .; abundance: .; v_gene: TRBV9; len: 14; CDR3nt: TGTGCCAGCAACCAAGGGGAGATATACAATGAGCAGTTCTTC; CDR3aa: CASNQGEIYNEQFF
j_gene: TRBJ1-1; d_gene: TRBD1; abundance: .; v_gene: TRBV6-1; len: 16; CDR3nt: TGTGCCAGCAGTGAAGAGGGGACAGGGGGAAACACTGAAGCTTTCTTT; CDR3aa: CASSEEGTGGNTEAFF
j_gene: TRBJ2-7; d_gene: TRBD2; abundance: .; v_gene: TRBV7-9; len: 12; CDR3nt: TGTGCCAGCAGCTCAGGACTAGCCGAGCAGTACTTC; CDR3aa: CASSSGLAEQYF
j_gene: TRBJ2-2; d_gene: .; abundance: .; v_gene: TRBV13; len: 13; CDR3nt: TGTGCCAGCAGCTTCCAGAACACCGGGGAGCTGTTTTTT; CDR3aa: CASSFQNTGELFF
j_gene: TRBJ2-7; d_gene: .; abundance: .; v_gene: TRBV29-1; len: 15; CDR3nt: TGCAGCGTTGAACTTGAAGCAGTCTCCTCCTACGAGCAGTACTTC; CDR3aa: CSVELEAVSSYEQYF
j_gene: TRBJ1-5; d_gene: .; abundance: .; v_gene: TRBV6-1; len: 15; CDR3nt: TGTGCCAGCAGTGAAGGGCTGACGGGGGTTAGGCCCCAGCATTTT; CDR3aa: CASSEGLTGVRPQHF
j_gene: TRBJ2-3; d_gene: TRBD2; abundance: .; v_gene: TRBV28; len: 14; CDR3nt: TGTGCCAGCACCACTAGCGCCCCTTCAGATACGCAGTATTTT; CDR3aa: CASTTSAPSDTQYF
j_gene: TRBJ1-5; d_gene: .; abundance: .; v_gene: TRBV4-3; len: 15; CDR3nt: TGCGCCAGCAGCCAAGATGGCCCAGGGCATCAGCCCCAGCATTTT; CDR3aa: CASSQDGPGHQPQHF
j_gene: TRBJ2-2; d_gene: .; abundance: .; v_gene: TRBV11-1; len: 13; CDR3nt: TGTGCCAGCAGCTCCCAGGAAACCGGGGAGCTGTTTTTT; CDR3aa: CASSSQETGELFF
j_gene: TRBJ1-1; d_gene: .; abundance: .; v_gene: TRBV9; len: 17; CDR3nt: TGTGCCAGCAGCCCAGGGGAGTTTGGGGTCGAGGACACTGAAGCTTTCTTT; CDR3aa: CASSPGEFGVEDTEAFF
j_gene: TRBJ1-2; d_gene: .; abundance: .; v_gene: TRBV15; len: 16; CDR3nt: TGTGCCACCAGCAGACCAACTCGGGGCGACCCCTATGGCTACACCTTC; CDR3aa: CATSRPTRGDPYGYTF
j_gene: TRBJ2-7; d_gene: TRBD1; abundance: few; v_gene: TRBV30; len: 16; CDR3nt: TGTGCCTGGAGTGTACTGCCCGGGACAGGGGCCTCCGAGCAGTACTTC; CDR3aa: CAWSVLPGTGASEQYF
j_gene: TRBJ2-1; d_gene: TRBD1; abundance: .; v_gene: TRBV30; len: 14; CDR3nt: TGTGCCTCCTCTTCGGACAGGGGCCTCAATGAGCAGTTCTTC; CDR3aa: CASSSDRGLNEQFF
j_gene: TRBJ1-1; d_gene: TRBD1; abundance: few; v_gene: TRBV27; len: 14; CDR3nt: TGTGCCAGCAGTGAAACAGGGGGCCCGCCGGAGGCTTTCTTT; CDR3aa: CASSETGGPPEAFF